This T cell receptor beta chain was captured by sequencing in a study of blood T cells in healthy people across ages (dated by TCRdb to between 2014 and 2017). About the study as a whole: In model experiments, roughly one uniquely barcoded TCR beta cDNA molecule per two T cells was captured by template switching. The study measured age-related changes in TCR beta repertoire diversity using deep sequencing normalized with unique cDNA molecular identifiers. The donors were split into four age groups: young (average roughly 15 years), middle-aged (over 35), aged (more than 60) and long-lived (roughly 88). Donors of different ages were randomly distributed across sequencing lanes to avoid experimental bias. For two donors (one aged 18 to 30 and one aged 80 or older), the study analyzed two additional independent replicas of 1 million unique cDNA reads from the same blood draw. What the study reported, not specific to this receptor: Estimates of total diversity based on one million sequenced T cells were considered lower bounds and underestimates. Compared with the aged group, the long-lived group had more naive CD4+ T cells, fewer expanded clones and increased TCR diversity, suggesting age selection. The percentage of naive T cells measured by flow cytometry correlated strongly with observed TCR beta diversity. Because profiling used bulk unsorted PBMCs, naive and antigen-experienced compartments could not be compared conclusively. The CMV infection status of donors was not known, potentially confounding age-related changes in expanded clonotypes. As age increased, observed TCR beta diversity per million T cells dropped in a roughly linear way, and a significant reduction was already evident by age 40.

Systemically healthy Caucasian individuals from Russia, roughly 40 in total and aged roughly 6 to 100 years, were included as donors. About 9.8 milliliters of peripheral blood were drawn from each donor into EDTA-treated Vacutainer tubes. Ficoll-Paque density-gradient centrifugation was used to isolate PBMCs, with at least 6 million obtained per sample. Total RNA, at least 6 micrograms per sample, was extracted from PBMCs with Trizol reagent. For every donor, flow cytometry on a PBMC aliquot measured the percentage of naive CD45RAhigh/CD27high T cells. Library generation was performed with 5' RACE. The listed sequencing device is Illumina HiSeq 2500. The second PCR ran for about 7 to 11 cycles and used a J-beta primer mix along with a sample-barcoded 5' primer. Each TCR beta cDNA molecule received a unique molecular identifier from a template-switch 5' adaptor carrying 12 random nucleotides. Each sample yielded at least 3 million CDR3-containing paired-end reads. First-strand cDNA was synthesized from all RNA with the Mint cDNA synthesis kit, primed by a TRBC-specific oligonucleotide. All cDNA was treated with uracil-DNA glycosylase and then went through a first 18-cycle PCR with the universal primers M1SS and BC2_uni_R. The authors processed their data as follows. Normalization of each sample was performed by random selection of 1 million high-quality reads, each carrying a distinct molecular identifier. Instead of being binned into consensus sequences, reads that shared molecular identifiers were thrown out. MiTCR, with a Q25 quality threshold and the strictest error-elimination algorithm, was used for CDR3 identification, clonotype clustering and error correction. Lower-bound total TCR beta diversity was estimated with a nonparametric unseen species model using Euler transformation. Through fastp at Q25 and MiXCR, TCRdb rebuilt clones from the public reads, retaining in-frame beta chains. For every CDR3 protein sequence, its rows merge into one entry that carries the most common genes and DNA. The V and J calls and clone size come from TCRdb's table, not from the authors' own analysis. For this sample the table gives some 670,000 distinct CDR3 sequences, of which 52% were detected only once. Roughly 14% of the sample comes from the top ten.

This clonotype appeared a few times. What this receptor recognizes is not known. A read error may produce the germline difference seen at one junction end. From the cysteine through the phenylalanine, the CDR3 covers 14 amino acids. Of the read, only the CDR3 DNA is kept; its 42 bases are in frame from base 1. The germline V gene (reference sequence) sets CDR1 to LGHDT and CDR2 to YNNKEL. The clonotype originates from a woman older than 75 in good health. The chain is made from TRBV3-1 and TRBJ1-4; the D gene identity is not certain. Sequenced material: blood. The nucleotide sequence reads as follows: TGTGCCAGCAGCCATGAGGATATTGATGAAGAACTGTTTTTT. Its translation is CASSHEDIDEELFF.